What follows are 31 T cell receptor beta chains derived from one specimen sequenced in a study of blood T cells in healthy people across ages. A second about 7 to 11 cycle PCR used barcoded and J-beta primers. Using its own MiXCR run on the 5' RACE reads, TCRdb lists one record per CDR3 protein. The sample holds about 1.8 million distinct CDR3 sequences; around 50% are singletons and the top ten take around 2.1%. The source material was blood. The source of these receptors is a woman between 40 and 50 years old in good health.

This clonotype was detected a few times. The chain joins TRBV3-1 to TRBJ2-3; D possibly matches TRBD1 or TRBD2 (7 bases each). Deletions cut 0 bases from V and 4 bases from J, with 20 bases between. The germline V gene encodes CDR1 LGHDT and CDR2 YNNKEL (reference sequence). CDR3 length: 18 amino acids. CDR3 sequence: CASSQERLTGRVPDTQYF. The DNA of the CDR3 is TGTGCCAGCAGCCAAGAGCGGTTGACAGGGAGGGTCCCAGATACGCAGTATTTT.

This clonotype was counted between two and nine times. The chain recombines TRBV6-2 or TRBV6-3 with TRBJ2-5; D might be TRBD1 or TRBD2, each matching 5 bases. The CDR3 covers 16 residues. Germline V gives CDR1 MNHEY, CDR2 SVGEGT. V was shortened by 4 bases and J by 9 bases, with 24 bases between the two germline ends. CDR3 DNA sequence: TGTGCCAGCAGTTCAACTCTCCTTGGGACCTTAGGGGCCCAGTACTTC. It is translated as CASSSTLLGTLGAQYF.

This clonotype appeared a few times. This chain joins TRBV4-3 and TRBJ1-2, with D maybe TRBD1 (5 bases). Trimming pared 0 bases from V and 3 bases from J, leaving 11 bases between. This CDR3 region has 15 residues. The germline V gene encodes CDR1 LGHNA and CDR2 YSLEER. CDR3 protein: CASSQDWGEDYGYTF. In nucleotides, the CDR3 is TGCGCCAGCAGCCAAGATTGGGGGGAAGACTATGGCTACACCTTC.

This clonotype was detected only once. CDR3 residues: CATSRVVFNEQFF. As DNA, the CDR3 is TGTGCCACCAGCAGAGTAGTTTTCAATGAGCAGTTCTTC. The V and J genes are TRBV15 and TRBJ2-1, with D unresolved. Germline values: CDR1 LNHNV, CDR2 YYDKDF (reference sequence). The ends were cut back, 1 base at V and 6 bases at J, with 7 bases in the middle. The CDR3 consists of 13 residues.

V and J are TRBV6-2 or TRBV6-3 and TRBJ1-2; 9 bases align to TRBD1. With 0 bases clipped from V and 3 bases from J, the junction kept 2 bases outside the gene matches. The CDR3 is made up of 15 amino acids. Germline V gives CDR1 MNHEY, CDR2 SVGEGT. This chain's CDR3 is CASSYSGQGYYGYTF. The CDR3 bases are TGTGCCAGCAGTTACTCGGGACAGGGCTACTATGGCTACACCTTC.

This clonotype was seen a handful of times. V and J are TRBV4-3 and TRBJ2-3; D remains unclear. V lost 1 base to trimming and J lost 3 bases, with 8 bases between them. CDR1 LGHNA and CDR2 YSLEER come from the germline V gene. This CDR3 contains 14 residues. The CDR3 bases are TGCGCCAGCAGCCAAGGATTTACGACAGATACGCAGTATTTT. Protein product: CASSQGFTTDTQYF.

The chain combines TRBV7-2 with TRBJ2-5; the D is unclear. Gene TRBJ2-7 matches the end of the DNA better, so the J call may be wrong. Germline V gives CDR1 SGHTA, CDR2 FQGNSA. The CDR3 is 11 residues long. The chain's CDR3 is CASGKGYEQYF. CDR3 nucleotide sequence: TGTGCCAGCGGCAAGGGCTACGAGCAGTACTTC.

The rearrangement joins TRBV5-1 to TRBJ1-1; D is unclear. The CDR3 contains 17 residues. Looked up from germline, CDR1 is SGHRS and CDR2 is YFSETQ. The ends were cut back, 4 bases at V and 0 bases at J, with 19 bases in the middle. The CDR3 DNA reads TGCGCCAGCAGCCGAACTCCCCCAGGTGGAATGAACACTGAAGCTTTCTTT. Protein sequence: CASSRTPPGGMNTEAFF.

This clonotype was observed a handful of times. As DNA, the CDR3 is TGTGCCAGCAGTTACCAGGGAAAATCCGATACGCAGTATTTT. Amino acids: CASSYQGKSDTQYF. J is TRBJ2-3 and V is TRBV6-5; maybe TRBD1 (5 bases). The CDR3 extends over 14 amino acids. V was clipped by 2 bases and J by 6 bases, with 12 bases between them. Germline V gene lookup returns CDR1 MNHEY and CDR2 SVGAGI.

The chain joins TRBV7-6 to TRBJ2-1; 7 nucleotides match TRBD1. From germline, CDR1 is SGHVS and CDR2 FNYEAQ. The CDR3 is 15 residues long. The V and J ends lost 1 base and 4 bases, in that order; junction bases with no gene match: 4. DNA for the CDR3: TGTGCCAGCAGCTTAGACCCGGGACAGTACAATGAGCAGTTCTTC. Translation: CASSLDPGQYNEQFF.

CDR3 coding DNA: TGTGCCAGCAGTGACCAGGAGGTAGCCTACGAGCAGTACTTC. This sequence encodes CASSDQEVAYEQYF. The chain recombines TRBV6-5 with TRBJ2-7; tentatively, D is TRBD2 (5 bases). This CDR3 contains 14 residues. Germline CDR1 MNHEY, CDR2 SVGAGI. V was clipped by 5 bases and J by 2 bases, with 13 bases between them.

The V gene is TRBV3-1, the J gene TRBJ1-1, with a weak D call TRBD1 (6 bases). This CDR3 is 13 amino acids long. V lost 4 bases and J lost 7, with 13 bases in between. The germline gives CDR1 LGHDT, CDR2 YNNKEL (reference sequence). This CDR3 is CASSPWTENEAFF. In nucleotides, the CDR3 is TGTGCCAGCAGCCCTTGGACAGAAAATGAAGCTTTCTTT.

The chain joins TRBV7-2 to TRBJ1-2, with D perhaps TRBD1 (5 bases). The CDR3 runs to 15 residues. V gave up 0 bases and J gave up 2 bases, with 10 bases separating them. Per the germline V gene, CDR1 is SGHTA and CDR2 is FQGNSA. The DNA for the CDR3 is TGTGCCAGCAGCTTAGCGGCGACAGTGAACTATGGCTACACCTTC. Its protein is CASSLAATVNYGYTF.

The V gene is TRBV7-9, the J gene TRBJ2-5; D uncertain. V was shortened by 0 bases and J by 0 bases, with 11 bases between the two germline ends. CDR1 is SEHNR, CDR2 FQNEAQ, per germline (reference sequence). This CDR3 has 16 residues. The CDR3 reads CASSLAPLRYQETQYF. In nucleotides, the CDR3 is TGTGCCAGCAGCTTAGCCCCCCTCAGGTACCAAGAGACCCAGTACTTC.

The V gene is TRBV12-3 or TRBV12-4, the J gene TRBJ1-6, with D perhaps matching TRBD1 (6 bases). Trimming removed 8 bases at V and 0 bases at J, with 11 bases between. This CDR3 is built from 15 residues. The CDR3 region has the DNA TGTGCCAGCTCGGACAGCCTCTCCTATAATTCACCCCTCCACTTT. This gives the protein CASSDSLSYNSPLHF.

The V gene is TRBV10-3, the J gene TRBJ2-5, with 12 bases matching TRBD1. The J call is doubtful: the DNA matches TRBJ2-1 better. CDR3 length equals 16 residues. Germline V gives CDR1 ENHRY, CDR2 SYGVKD. The CDR3 sequence is CAIRRGGQGALETQFF. CDR3 DNA: TGTGCCATCCGGCGGGGGGGACAGGGGGCTTTAGAGACCCAGTTCTTC.

The chain links TRBV6-2 or TRBV6-3 to TRBJ2-1; 8 bases map to TRBD2. The J segment lost 9 bases and the V segment lost 1 base, leaving 8 bases of the junction unmatched. Per germline, CDR1 MNHEY and CDR2 SVGEGT. This CDR3 comprises 15 residues. The CDR3 loop reads CASSYFLSGASEQFF. DNA for the CDR3: TGTGCCAGCAGTTACTTCCTTAGCGGGGCAAGTGAGCAGTTCTTC.

The chain links TRBV6-1 to TRBJ2-7, with D maybe TRBD1 (6 bases). V shed 0 bases and J shed 7 bases, with 16 bases lying between them. The CDR3 contains 15 residues. In germline, CDR1 is MNHNS, CDR2 SASEGT. The chain's CDR3 is CASSEARQAPREQYF. CDR3 bases: TGTGCCAGCAGTGAAGCCCGACAGGCGCCGAGGGAGCAGTACTTC.

This clonotype was counted between two and nine times. The chain is built from TRBV15 and TRBJ2-5, with D unclear. The length of the CDR3 is 11 residues. CDR1 LNHNV and CDR2 YYDKDF come from the germline V gene (reference sequence). The V gene lost 4 bases and the J gene lost 4 bases, with 4 bases spanning the gap. CDR3 DNA: TGTGCCACCAGCACCGGAGAGACCCAGTACTTC. Translation gives CATSTGETQYF.

The chain joins TRBV5-1 to TRBJ2-4; no clear D gene. The CDR3 has 14 amino acids. With 4 bases removed from V and 3 bases from J, the gap between germline ends came to 11 bases. The germline gives CDR1 SGHRS, CDR2 YFSETQ. CDR3 nucleotide sequence: TGCGCCAGCAGCCCTGGACGTAGCAAAAACATTCAGTACTTC. The encoded protein is CASSPGRSKNIQYF.

This clonotype was observed a handful of times. The V and J genes are TRBV21-1 and TRBJ2-5. TRBV21-1 is listed as a pseudogene. This CDR3 spans 14 amino acids. The CDR3 DNA is TGTGCCAGCAGCAAACGATCAGTGCGCGAGACCCAGTACTTC. It translates to CASSKRSVRETQYF.

The J gene is TRBJ2-3, the V gene TRBV4-3; maybe TRBD2 (6 bases). The CDR3 covers 15 residues. V lost 4 bases, J lost 6 bases, and 17 bases lay in between. The germline CDR1 and CDR2 sequences are LGHNA and YSLEER. CDR3 sequence reads: CASSRGLANRDTQYF. The CDR3 nucleotides are TGCGCCAGCAGCCGAGGTCTAGCGAACAGGGATACGCAGTATTTT.

This chain connects TRBV20-1 to TRBJ2-5; 11 nucleotides line up with TRBD2. J was trimmed by 9 bases and V by 1 base; bases with no gene match: 13. This CDR3 contains 16 residues. From germline, CDR1 is DFQATT and CDR2 SNEGSKA (reference sequence). CDR3 bases: TGCAGTGCTAGAGTCGGGCTAGCGGGGGGAAGGGAGGCCCAGTACTTC. Its protein product is CSARVGLAGGREAQYF.

The chain has TRBV28 and TRBJ1-5, with D unclear. The CDR3 consists of 15 residues. With 2 bases removed from V and 3 bases from J, the gap between germline ends came to 11 bases. The germline gives CDR1 MDHEN, CDR2 SYDVKM. CDR3 nucleotides: TGTGCCAGCAGTTTAAGGGTCTTTGTCAATCAGCCCCAGCATTTT. This codes for CASSLRVFVNQPQHF. Combining the CDR3 with reference TRBV28 and TRBJ1-5 gives the whole variable domain DVKVTQSSRYLVKRTGEKVFLECVQDMDHENMFWYRQDPGLGLRLIYFSYDVKMKEKGDIPEGYSVSREKKERFSLILESASTNQTSMYLCASSLRVFVNQPQHFGDGTRLSIL.

The V call is TRBV20-1, the J call TRBJ1-4; a possible D gene is TRBD1 (5 bases). The CDR3 has 16 amino acids. Germline V CDR1 and CDR2: DFQATT, SNEGSKA (reference sequence). Trimming stripped 3 bases from V and 5 bases from J, with 19 bases between. Here the CDR3 reads CSARDPPGGENEKLFF. The CDR3 nucleotides read TGCAGTGCTAGGGACCCACCGGGGGGGGAAAATGAAAAACTGTTTTTT.

The J gene is TRBJ2-2, the V gene TRBV18; no clear D. Germline assignment: CDR1 KGHSH and CDR2 LQKENI. The CDR3 has 14 amino acids. V lost 0 bases and J lost 8, with 10 bases in between. The CDR3 sequence is CASSPPPSFGELFF. DNA of the CDR3: TGTGCCAGCTCACCACCTCCAAGTTTTGGGGAGCTGTTTTTT. Together with reference TRBV18 and TRBJ2-2, the CDR3 gives the full variable domain: NAGVMQNPRHLVRRRGQEARLRCSPMKGHSHVYWYRQLPEEGLKFMVYLQKENIIDESGMPKERFSAEFPKEGPSILRIQQVVRGDSAAYFCASSPPPSFGELFFGEGSRLTVL.

This clonotype turned up a few times. Written as DNA, the CDR3 is TGCAGTGCTCCGTCGGGGAGGGGCACAGATACGCAGTATTTT. Translated: CSAPSGRGTDTQYF. The rearrangement joins TRBV20-1 to TRBJ2-3; TRBD2 matches at 7 bases. Germline values: CDR1 DFQATT, CDR2 SNEGSKA (reference sequence). Losses at the gene ends were 5 bases for V and 1 base for J; bases not matched to a gene: 6. CDR3 length: 14 amino acids.

CDR3 DNA: TGTGCCAGCAGCGTAGCGGGCCTAACAGATACGCAGTATTTT. Protein sequence: CASSVAGLTDTQYF. The chain couples TRBV9 to TRBJ2-3; D uncertain. The CDR3 contains 14 residues. Germline CDR1 and CDR2: SGDLS and YYNGEE. Trimming removed 0 bases at V and 3 bases at J, with 8 bases between. The full variable domain, with the rest looked up from reference TRBV9 and TRBJ2-3, is DSGVTQTPKHLITATGQRVTLRCSPRSGDLSVYWYQQSLDQGLQFLIQYYNGEERAKGNILERFSAQQFPDLHSELNLSSLELGDSALYFCASSVAGLTDTQYFGPGTRLTVL.

The V call is TRBV7-2, the J call TRBJ2-5, with D possibly being TRBD2 (6 bases). The CDR3 loop spans 15 amino acids. With 5 bases removed from V and 11 bases from J, the gap between germline ends came to 24 bases. Germline V CDR1 and CDR2: SGHTA, FQGNSA. CDR3 loop: CASSPAGQMGHEQYF. The CDR3 DNA follows: TGTGCCAGCAGCCCGGCGGGGCAGATGGGGCATGAGCAGTACTTC.

This clonotype was observed a handful of times. The rearrangement links TRBV2 to TRBJ2-6; tentatively, D is TRBD1 (6 bases). CDR1 and CDR2 from the germline V gene are SNHLY and FYNNEI. The V end lost 5 bases, the J end lost 2 bases, and 13 bases lay between the germline ends. The CDR3 covers 16 residues. The CDR3 DNA reads TGTGCCAGCAGTCGGGACATGGGGACTGGGGCCAACGTCCTGACTTTC. Translating it yields CASSRDMGTGANVLTF.

The sample holds one count of this clonotype. V usage is TRBV28 and J usage is TRBJ1-4; D call uncertain. The CDR3 extends over 12 amino acids. Deletions cut 2 bases from V and 11 bases from J, with 9 bases between. Germline loops: CDR1 MDHEN, CDR2 SYDVKM. The CDR3 is CASSLRLKKLFF. CDR3 sequence (DNA): TGTGCCAGCAGTTTAAGGCTGAAGAAACTGTTTTTT.